Listed below are T cell receptor beta chains from one sample, sequenced in a study of blood T cell dynamics during melanoma immunotherapy. The assay was immunoSEQ multiplex PCR, and TCRdb's table has in-frame clones only and misses some. The sample holds several thousand clones, 81% seen once. The specimen comprised blood, sampled from a patient treated with checkpoint blockade. All receptors derive from a human donor with melanoma. CDR3s include the opening cysteine and the closing phenylalanine or tryptophan. Fields, in order: clone size, J gene, V gene, D gene, CDR3 DNA, CDR3 protein. A D gene is named only where the DNA matches it firmly. Clone size is given for some rows only: seen once, a few or many times, or a class if the clone is expanded.

>NA|TRBJ2-3|TRBV30|NA
TGTGCCTGGAGTCCTCATACAGATACGCAGTATTTT
CAWSPHTDTQYF
>NA|TRBJ1-5|TRBV2|TRBD1
TGTGCCAGCAGCCCCCGACAGGGCGATCAGCCCCAGCATTTT
CASSPRQGDQPQHF
>few|TRBJ1-1|TRBV9|TRBD1
TGTGCCAGCAGCGTGGGACAGAGAAACACTGAAGCTTTCTTT
CASSVGQRNTEAFF
>NA|TRBJ2-2|TRBV11-2|TRBD1
TGTGCCAGTCAAAGGGGGCGCCGGGACACCGGGGAGCTGTTTTTT
CASQRGRRDTGELFF
>NA|TRBJ2-7|TRBV7-2|TRBD2
TGTGCCAGCCTGCGGGTAGCGGGAAGCTACGAGCAGTACTTC
CASLRVAGSYEQYF
>NA|TRBJ2-7|TRBV28|NA
TGTGCCAGCCATACCCCGGGGACGGGCTACGAGCAGTACTTC
CASHTPGTGYEQYF
>NA|TRBJ1-4|TRBV11-2|NA
TGTGCCAGCAGCTTAGAAAAGGGAGAAAAACTGTTTTTT
CASSLEKGEKLFF
>NA|TRBJ2-3|TRBV5-8|NA
TGTGCCAGCAGCTTGGTACGGAGGACAGATACGCAGTATTTT
CASSLVRRTDTQYF
>NA|TRBJ2-2|TRBV7-2|NA
TGTGCCAGCAGCCGCCGGGACACCGGGGAGCTGTTTTTT
CASSRRDTGELFF
>NA|TRBJ1-3|TRBV6-1|NA
TGTGCCAGCAGTGATAGTGGGATCCCCTCTGGAAACACCATATATTTT
CASSDSGIPSGNTIYF
>NA|TRBJ1-2|TRBV6-1|TRBD1
TGTGCCAGCAGTGAGGAACGGGACAGGGTATATGGCTACACCTTC
CASSEERDRVYGYTF
>NA|TRBJ1-2|TRBV28|NA
TGTGCCAGCAGTTACCCTGGACTCGAGACTAACTATGGCTACACCTTC
CASSYPGLETNYGYTF
>once|TRBJ2-7|TRBV7-2|NA
TGTGCCAGCAGCAATGCCCGTAACTACGAGCAGTACTTC
CASSNARNYEQYF
>NA|TRBJ2-1|TRBV2|NA
TGTGCCAGCAGTGAAGGGAGGAATGAGCAGTTCTTC
CASSEGRNEQFF
>once|TRBJ2-1|TRBV19|NA
TGTGCCAGTAGTATCGGCGTTGGCAGGGTCTACAATGAGCAGTTCTTC
CASSIGVGRVYNEQFF
>NA|TRBJ2-7|TRBV7-2|NA
TGTGCCAGCAGCTTAATTGGCGGGCCTGACTACGAGCAGTACTTC
CASSLIGGPDYEQYF
>NA|TRBJ2-7|TRBV15|TRBD2
TGTGCCACCAGCGGGGGGGACGGAGACTACGAGCAGTACTTC
CATSGGDGDYEQYF
>NA|TRBJ1-4|TRBV5-1|TRBD1
TGCGCCAGCAGCTCGGGACAGGGTTTTATAGATGAAAAACTGTTTTTT
CASSSGQGFIDEKLFF
>once|TRBJ2-7|TRBV7-2|TRBD2
TGTGCCAGCAGCCAAAAACTAGCGGGGGGTTACGAGCAGTACTTC
CASSQKLAGGYEQYF
>few|TRBJ1-2|TRBV19|NA
TGTGCCAGTAGTACTACTCCAGGGCCGACATCCTATGGCTACACCTTC
CASSTTPGPTSYGYTF
>few|TRBJ2-1|TRBV6-4|NA
TGTGCCAGCAGTTCATCGGACAGCGATGAGCAGTTCTTC
CASSSSDSDEQFF
>NA|TRBJ1-2|TRBV9|TRBD1
TGTGCCAGCAGCCCACAGGGGGCGCGGGGCTATGGCTACACCTTC
CASSPQGARGYGYTF
>NA|TRBJ2-1|TRBV7-2|TRBD1
TGTGCCAGCAGCTTGTCCCCAGGGGGTAGCTCCTACAATGAGCAGTTCTTC
CASSLSPGGSSYNEQFF
>NA|TRBJ2-7|TRBV11-2|NA
TGTGCCAGCAGCCGGACGGACAGCTACGAGCAGTACTTC
CASSRTDSYEQYF
>NA|TRBJ1-1|TRBV28|NA
TGTGCCAGCAGTCTTATGAACACTGAAGCTTTCTTT
CASSLMNTEAFF
>few|TRBJ1-5|TRBV18|NA
TGTGCCAGCTCACCATCAGGGGCCAGCAATCAGCCCCAGCATTTT
CASSPSGASNQPQHF
>NA|TRBJ2-7|TRBV11-1|NA
TGTGCCAGCAGCTTACGGGACGGTCTTAACTACGAGCAGTACTTC
CASSLRDGLNYEQYF
>NA|TRBJ1-6|TRBV5-5|TRBD1
TGTGCCAGCAGCCCGCCGGGACAGGATAATTCACCCCTCCACTTT
CASSPPGQDNSPLHF
>NA|TRBJ2-7|TRBV29-1|TRBD2
TGCAGCGTTGGGGGTCTAGCGGGAGGGTACGAGCAGTACTTC
CSVGGLAGGYEQYF
>NA|TRBJ2-7|TRBV4-1|TRBD2
TGCGCCAGCAGCCAAAGGGAGGGGACCTACGAGCAGTACTTC
CASSQREGTYEQYF
>NA|TRBJ2-3|TRBV11-2|NA
TGTGCCAGCAGCCAAACAGATACGCAGTATTTT
CASSQTDTQYF
>NA|TRBJ2-7|TRBV7-9|NA
TGTGCCAGCAGCTATGGTCAGGCCTACGAGCAGTACTTC
CASSYGQAYEQYF
>NA|TRBJ2-7|TRBV6-5|NA
TGTGCCAGCAGCACCGCTGCCTACGAGCAGTACTTC
CASSTAAYEQYF
>NA|TRBJ1-4|TRBV27|NA
TGTGCCAGCAGGGAGCAGGGCGGAGGAGAAAAACTGTTTTTT
CASREQGGGEKLFF
>NA|TRBJ1-6|TRBV11-2|TRBD1
TGTGCCAGCAGCTTAGGGGGGACAGGGTCAAATTCACCCCTCCACTTT
CASSLGGTGSNSPLHF
>once|TRBJ1-5|TRBV29-1|NA
TGCAGCGCGTTACCGGGACACCCGTCTGAGTGTAATCAGCCCCAGCATTTT
CSALPGHPSECNQPQHF
>once|TRBJ2-2|TRBV29-1|TRBD1
TGCAGCGCAGGACAGGGGGCGAACACCGGGGAGCTGTTTTTT
CSAGQGANTGELFF
>few|TRBJ1-1|TRBV5-1|NA
TGCGCCAGCAGCTTGGGCTCGTCCAGCTTGAACACTGAAGCTTTCTTT
CASSLGSSSLNTEAFF
>NA|TRBJ1-5|TRBV4-1|NA
TGCGCCAGCACTCCGTCCCGTCATAGCAATCAGCCCCAGCATTTT
CASTPSRHSNQPQHF
>NA|TRBJ2-3|TRBV10-2|NA
TGCGCCAGCAGTGACCATGGGCGGGATACGCAGTATTTT
CASSDHGRDTQYF
>NA|TRBJ1-2|TRBV6-5|TRBD1
TGTGCCAGCAGCCGACAGGGGGCGAACTATGGCTACACCTTC
CASSRQGANYGYTF
>NA|TRBJ2-5|TRBV7-8|NA
TGTGCCAGCAGCCGCGGACGCGGCGGGGAAGAGACCCAGTACTTC
CASSRGRGGEETQYF
>NA|TRBJ1-1|TRBV19|TRBD1
TGTGCCAGTACCCACCGGGACAGGGCCACTGAAGCTTTCTTT
CASTHRDRATEAFF
>NA|TRBJ2-7|TRBV11-2|TRBD1
TGTGCCAGCAGCGGATTCCGGGACAGGGCCTTCGAGCAGTACTTC
CASSGFRDRAFEQYF
>NA|TRBJ1-6|TRBV6-5|NA
TGTGCCAGCAGTAGAGGGGGTATTGGTTCACCCCTCCACTTT
CASSRGGIGSPLHF
>NA|TRBJ1-1|TRBV27|TRBD1
TGTGCCAGCAGTGGACAGGGGAGGTCTTTGGGAGCTTTCTTT
CASSGQGRSLGAFF
>NA|TRBJ2-1|TRBV9|TRBD2
TGTGCCAGCGCTAAGAGAGCGGGGGCGGTTTACGGCAATGAGCAGTTCTTC
CASAKRAGAVYGNEQFF
>few|TRBJ1-5|TRBV6-1|NA
TGTGCCAGCAGGTTCACAGGGATTAGCAATCAGCCCCAGCATTTT
CASRFTGISNQPQHF
>NA|TRBJ1-2|TRBV28|TRBD1
TGTGCCAGCAGTCCCCGGACAGGGATAGCCTATGGCTACACCTTC
CASSPRTGIAYGYTF